These 21 T cell receptor beta chains were sequenced from one sample in a study of blood T cell repertoires in COVID-19. Clones were sequenced by immunoSEQ multiplex PCR, and TCRdb holds only the in-frame ones, with some missing. The sample has over 150,000 clones; around nine tenths are singletons. Sequenced: peripheral blood. The receptors come from a man in his forties with active or convalescent COVID-19.

This sequence joins TRBV28 and TRBJ1-1; perhaps TRBD1 as D (5 bases). The CDR3 length is 15 residues. Germline CDR1 MDHEN, CDR2 SYDVKM. V was pared by 6 bases and J by 1 base, with 15 bases between. This CDR3 is CASRGVQGRNTEAFF. CDR3 nucleotides: TGTGCCAGCAGGGGCGTCCAGGGTAGGAACACTGAAGCTTTCTTT. Supplemented by reference TRBV28 and TRBJ1-1, the full variable domain reads DVKVTQSSRYLVKRTGEKVFLECVQDMDHENMFWYRQDPGLGLRLIYFSYDVKMKEKGDIPEGYSVSREKKERFSLILESASTNQTSMYLCASRGVQGRNTEAFFGQGTRLTVV.

The rearrangement joins TRBV4-2 to TRBJ1-6, with no clear D. In germline, CDR1 is LGHNA, CDR2 YNFKEQ. The CDR3 extends over 14 amino acids. With 0 bases removed from V and 7 bases from J, the gap between germline ends came to 7 bases. The CDR3 DNA sequence: TGTGCCAGCAGCCAAGAGAACGGGAATTCACCCCTCCACTTT. This translates into CASSQENGNSPLHF.

This clone showed up just a few times. The chain uses TRBV11-3 and TRBJ2-7; 10 bases fit TRBD1. The CDR3 totals 13 residues. V shed 7 bases, J shed 7 bases, and the junction held 7 bases outside the gene matches. Germline lookup yields CDR1 SGHNT and CDR2 YENEEA. For the CDR3, the DNA is TGTGCCAGCAAGGCCGGGACAGGGGAGGAGCAGTACTTC. Translating it yields CASKAGTGEEQYF. Full variable domain (rest looked up from reference TRBV11-3 and TRBJ2-7): EAGVVQSPRYKIIEKKQPVAFWCNPISGHNTLYWYLQNLGQGPELLIRYENEEAVDDSQLPKDRFSAERLKGVDSTLKIQPAELGDSAVYLCASKAGTGEEQYFGPGTRLTVT.

The V call is TRBV6-1, the J call TRBJ2-1, with TRBD1 matching 7 bases. The CDR3 has 15 residues. With 3 bases clipped from V and 0 bases from J, the junction kept 2 bases outside the gene matches. Germline CDR1 is MNHNS and CDR2 is SASEGT. The DNA for the CDR3 is TGTGCCAGCAGTGAGGACAGGCGCTCCTACAATGAGCAGTTCTTC. It yields the protein CASSEDRRSYNEQFF.

This clone was seen only a few times. The rearrangement links TRBV5-6 to TRBJ1-2; possibly TRBD1 for D (6 bases). Germline V gene sequence: CDR1 SGHDT, CDR2 YYEEEE. Trimming left V 8 bases short and J 4 bases short, with 15 bases between. The CDR3 runs 13 residues. CDR3 bases: TGTGCCAGTTCCCCGGCAGGGGCCTATGGCTACACCTTC. This gives the protein CASSPAGAYGYTF.

This clone was seen only once. The rearrangement joins TRBV5-4 to TRBJ2-7; TRBD1 is a possible D gene (5 bases). Trimming stripped 5 bases from V and 3 bases from J, with 9 bases between. The V gene's germline CDR1 is SGHNT and CDR2 YYREEE (reference sequence). This CDR3 region has 12 residues. The DNA of the CDR3 is TGTGCCAGCAGTCGCCAGGGCTACGAGCAGTACTTC. Its translation: CASSRQGYEQYF.

The chain employs TRBV9 and TRBJ1-2, with a tentative D call TRBD1 (5 bases). Trimming took 3 bases from V and 8 from J, leaving 17 bases between them. This CDR3 region has 14 residues. CDR1 is SGDLS and CDR2 is YYNGEE in the germline V gene. The CDR3 loop is CASSAGGGESGYTF. The CDR3 DNA is TGTGCCAGCAGCGCCGGAGGAGGGGAGAGCGGCTACACCTTC.

J is TRBJ1-6 and V is TRBV28; no clear D. The V end was cut by 5 bases, the J end by 14 bases, with 19 bases between. This CDR3 spans 14 amino acids. The germline CDR1 and CDR2 sequences are MDHEN and SYDVKM. CDR3 nucleotides: TGTGCCAGCAGTACGCCGGGAGCCGACCAGACCCTCCACTTT. Its protein is CASSTPGADQTLHF. The whole variable domain, filled in from reference TRBV28 and TRBJ1-6, reads DVKVTQSSRYLVKRTGEKVFLECVQDMDHENMFWYRQDPGLGLRLIYFSYDVKMKEKGDIPEGYSVSREKKERFSLILESASTNQTSMYLCASSTPGADQTLHFGNGTRLTVT.

The chain joins TRBV19 to TRBJ2-1; D perhaps matches TRBD1 (6 bases). Germline loops: CDR1 LNHDA, CDR2 SQIVND (reference sequence). Trimming removed 9 bases at V and 6 bases at J, with 15 bases between. This CDR3 is built from 13 residues. The CDR3 region is CASTPGQLNEQFF. The CDR3 nucleotides read TGTGCCAGCACCCCGGGACAACTCAATGAGCAGTTCTTC. Variable domain in full (rest from reference TRBV19 and TRBJ2-1): DGGITQSPKYLFRKEGQNVTLSCEQNLNHDAMYWYRQDPGQGLRLIYYSQIVNDFQKGDIAEGYSVSREKKESFPLTVTSAQKNPTAFYLCASTPGQLNEQFFGPGTRLTVL.

V gene TRBV7-9 combines with J gene TRBJ1-4; the D is unclear. V was trimmed by 5 bases and J by 3 bases, leaving 10 bases between them. The CDR3 runs 14 residues. Germline assignment: CDR1 SEHNR and CDR2 FQNEAQ (reference sequence). The CDR3 sequence is CASSREVSNEKLFF. CDR3 DNA: TGTGCCAGCAGCCGGGAGGTGTCTAATGAAAAACTGTTTTTT.

This chain links TRBV4-3 with TRBJ2-4, with TRBD1 matching 9 bases. The CDR3 consists of 14 residues. V lost 2 bases and J lost 10; bases outside the gene matches: 6. Germline CDR1 reads LGHNA; CDR2 reads YSLEER. CDR3 nucleotides: TGCGCCAGCAGCCAAAGGGACAGGGTTGGGATTCAGTACTTC. Amino acid sequence: CASSQRDRVGIQYF.

The chain combines TRBV5-1 with TRBJ1-3; the D gene is possibly TRBD1 (5 bases). The CDR3 runs to 14 residues. V was trimmed by 7 bases and J by 0 bases, leaving 11 bases between them. Germline CDR1 and CDR2: SGHRS and YFSETQ. The CDR3 protein is CASYRYSSGNTIYF. The CDR3 coding sequence is TGCGCCAGCTACAGGTATAGCTCTGGAAACACCATATATTTT. Full variable domain (missing parts from reference TRBV5-1 and TRBJ1-3): KAGVTQTPRYLIKTRGQQVTLSCSPISGHRSVSWYQQTPGQGLQFLFEYFSETQRNKGNFPGRFSGRQFSNSRSEMNVSTLELGDSALYLCASYRYSSGNTIYFGEGSWLTVV.

The rearrangement joins TRBV7-9 to TRBJ1-1, with D perhaps matching TRBD1 (5 bases). Per the germline V gene, CDR1 is SEHNR and CDR2 is FQNEAQ (reference sequence). Trimming stripped 3 bases from V and 7 bases from J, with 9 bases between. CDR3 length: 12 residues. For the CDR3, the DNA is TGTGCCAGCAGCTTTTCGGGGGTTGAAGCTTTCTTT. Its protein product is CASSFSGVEAFF.

The chain links TRBV11-3 to TRBJ2-1; 7 nucleotides match TRBD2. The CDR3 is made up of 15 amino acids. The V segment lost 0 bases and the J segment 5 bases; nucleotides outside the gene matches: 4. CDR1 SGHNT and CDR2 YENEEA come from the germline V gene. The CDR3 DNA follows: TGTGCCAGCAGCTTAGAAGGGACTACAAACAATGAGCAGTTCTTC. The encoded protein is CASSLEGTTNNEQFF. The full variable domain, in which reference TRBV11-3 and TRBJ2-1 provide the parts outside the CDR3, is EAGVVQSPRYKIIEKKQPVAFWCNPISGHNTLYWYLQNLGQGPELLIRYENEEAVDDSQLPKDRFSAERLKGVDSTLKIQPAELGDSAVYLCASSLEGTTNNEQFFGPGTRLTVL.

The chain links TRBV9 to TRBJ1-1; D not certain. This CDR3 has 15 residues. V lost 1 base to trimming and J lost 0 bases, with 10 bases between them. Germline V CDR1 and CDR2: SGDLS, YYNGEE. CDR3 in amino acids: CASSVRGGMNTEAFF. In DNA, the CDR3 is TGTGCCAGCAGCGTACGGGGTGGCATGAACACTGAAGCTTTCTTT. Full variable domain (rest looked up from reference TRBV9 and TRBJ1-1): DSGVTQTPKHLITATGQRVTLRCSPRSGDLSVYWYQQSLDQGLQFLIQYYNGEERAKGNILERFSAQQFPDLHSELNLSSLELGDSALYFCASSVRGGMNTEAFFGQGTRLTVV.

This clone came up once. V usage is TRBV15 and J usage is TRBJ2-3; TRBD2 might be the D (6 bases). Germline-derived CDR1 and CDR2 are LNHNV and YYDKDF (reference sequence). This CDR3 spans 14 amino acids. The V end lost 3 bases, the J end lost 4 bases, and 11 bases lay between the germline ends. CDR3 DNA: TGTGCCACCAGCAGCAGTCCGGGGGCAGATACGCAGTATTTT. It is translated as CATSSSPGADTQYF.

V and J are TRBV5-1 and TRBJ1-6; TRBD1 aligns across 7 bases. The CDR3 is 16 amino acids. Trimming took 4 bases from V and 1 from J; bases not matched to a gene: 5. Germline CDR1 reads SGHRS; CDR2 reads YFSETQ. The CDR3 sequence: CASSRQGTSYNSPLHF. The CDR3 region has the DNA TGCGCCAGCAGCCGACAGGGTACGTCCTATAATTCACCCCTCCACTTT.

V and J are TRBV18 and TRBJ2-7, with 7 bases identical to TRBD2. With V trimmed by 2 bases and J by 0 bases, 7 bases remained unmatched. This CDR3 region has 16 residues. Germline-derived CDR1 and CDR2 are KGHSH and LQKENI. Here the CDR3 DNA reads TGTGCCAGCTCACCATCTCCAGGGAGGGCCTCCTACGAGCAGTACTTC. Translation: CASSPSPGRASYEQYF. Based on the CDR3 plus reference TRBV18 and TRBJ2-7, the full variable domain is NAGVMQNPRHLVRRRGQEARLRCSPMKGHSHVYWYRQLPEEGLKFMVYLQKENIIDESGMPKERFSAEFPKEGPSILRIQQVVRGDSAAYFCASSPSPGRASYEQYFGPGTRLTVT.

The CDR3: CASTSGGLGGYTF. CDR3 coding DNA: TGTGCCAGCACTTCAGGGGGTTTAGGTGGCTACACCTTC. The chain carries TRBV2 and TRBJ1-2, with 7 bases fitting TRBD1. V shed 7 bases, J shed 7 bases, and the junction held 9 bases outside the gene matches. The CDR3 contains 13 residues. CDR1 and CDR2 from the germline V gene are SNHLY and FYNNEI.

The chain couples TRBV4-1 to TRBJ1-2; 8 bases line up with TRBD1. V lost 1 base, J lost 4 bases, and 5 bases stayed unmatched. Per the germline V gene, CDR1 is MGHRA and CDR2 is YSYEKL. The length of the CDR3 is 15 residues. This CDR3 reads CASSQGTGMGYGYTF. DNA for the CDR3: TGCGCCAGCAGCCAAGGGACAGGGATGGGCTATGGCTACACCTTC.

The V and J genes are TRBV7-2 and TRBJ2-2; D is possibly TRBD1 (6 bases). The germline CDR1 and CDR2 sequences are SGHTA and FQGNSA. The CDR3 has 14 amino acids. V dropped 8 bases and J dropped 1 base, with 11 bases sitting between them. CDR3 nucleotides: TGTGCCAGCTTACGGACAGTGAACACCGGGGAGCTGTTTTTT. Protein sequence: CASLRTVNTGELFF.